Following are 4 T cell receptor beta chains from one sample sequenced in a study of shared clonotypes between healthy human individuals. Sequenced by immunoSEQ multiplex PCR; TCRdb stores in-frame clones only, minus some. The sample has 550,000 to 800,000 clones, 80% to 95% seen once; the top ten hold 30% to 35%. The specimen was memory CD8+ T cells from PBMCs. As for subset: CD45RO+ cells pooled with CCR7-negative TemRA cells. Source of these receptors: a man younger than 35 in good health. Some clones in this sample may be carry-over from other donors' samples.

This chain connects TRBV28 to TRBJ2-2; 7 bases map to TRBD2. V shed 3 bases and J 7 bases; nucleotides not matched to a gene: 5. From germline, CDR1 is MDHEN and CDR2 SYDVKM. This CDR3 comprises 14 residues. CDR3 in DNA: TGTGCCAGCAGTTTTGCGGGGGAGATCGGGGAGCTGTTTTTT. This translates into CASSFAGEIGELFF.

This chain uses TRBV27 with TRBJ1-5; no clear D. V was pared by 6 bases and J by 3 bases, with 12 bases between. This CDR3 region has 14 residues. In germline, CDR1 is MNHEY, CDR2 SMNVEV (reference sequence). In nucleotides, the CDR3 is TGTGCCAGCAGACCGCACAGTTCCAATCAGCCCCAGCATTTT. Translating gives CASRPHSSNQPQHF.

The V and J genes are TRBV28 and TRBJ1-2; 11 bases line up with TRBD1. In germline, CDR1 is MDHEN, CDR2 SYDVKM. V shed 5 bases, J shed 4 bases, and the junction held 6 bases outside the gene matches. This CDR3 comprises 15 residues. CDR3 sequence reads: CASSPRDRGIYGYTF. The CDR3, as DNA: TGTGCCAGCAGTCCGCGGGACAGGGGGATCTATGGCTACACCTTC.

The gene calls are TRBV19 and TRBJ2-7; the match to TRBD2 covers 12 bases. This CDR3 contains 15 residues. The V gene end was trimmed by 5 bases and the J gene end by 5 bases; junction bases not matched to a gene: 7. The V gene's germline CDR1 is LNHDA and CDR2 SQIVND (reference sequence). CDR3 sequence reads: CASSRPTSGSHEQYF. The CDR3 DNA reads as TGTGCCAGTAGTCGCCCGACTAGCGGGAGCCACGAGCAGTACTTC.